A selection of T cell receptor beta chains follows, all from one sample in a study of regulatory T cells in long-lasting Graves disease. TCRdb reanalysed the multiplex PCR reads using MiXCR and keeps one entry per CDR3 protein. The repertoire includes some 370,000 distinct CDR3 sequences, roughly 24% of them detected once, and 25% to 30% sits in the top ten. The starting material was peripheral blood mononuclear cells (PBMCs), obtained when the disease was refractory, from a patient treated with antithyroid drugs. The receptors originated from a woman in her forties with Graves disease. The CDR3 runs from the conserved cysteine through the conserved F or W. D genes are given only for firm matches. Rows give clone size only sometimes, using once, few, many, or a class for an expanded clone.

abundance: few
v_gene: TRBV7-3
d_gene: -
j_gene: TRBJ2-4
len: 13
CDR3nt: TGTGCCAGCAGCTTAACCAGTCTGCACATTCAGTACTTC
CDR3aa: CASSLTSLHIQYF

abundance: -
v_gene: TRBV28
d_gene: -
j_gene: TRBJ2-6
len: 15
CDR3nt: TGTGCCAGCAGTCAAACGAGCTCTGGGGCCAACGTCCTGACTTTC
CDR3aa: CASSQTSSGANVLTF

abundance: many
v_gene: TRBV28
d_gene: -
j_gene: TRBJ2-5
len: 13
CDR3nt: TGTGCCAGCACCCCGGGATCCCAAGAGACCCAGTACTTC
CDR3aa: CASTPGSQETQYF

abundance: many
v_gene: TRBV6-1
d_gene: TRBD2
j_gene: TRBJ2-7
len: 14
CDR3nt: TGTGCCAGCAGCCATGGGGGGGATGCATACGAGCAGTACTTC
CDR3aa: CASSHGGDAYEQYF

abundance: few
v_gene: TRBV15
d_gene: -
j_gene: TRBJ1-6
len: 14
CDR3nt: TGTGCCACCAGCAGAGATACTGATAATTCACCCCTCCACTTT
CDR3aa: CATSRDTDNSPLHF

abundance: -
v_gene: TRBV11-2
d_gene: -
j_gene: TRBJ1-2
len: 11
CDR3nt: TGTGCCAGCAGCTTCCTAGGGGGCTACACCTTC
CDR3aa: CASSFLGGYTF

abundance: many
v_gene: TRBV27
d_gene: -
j_gene: TRBJ2-5
len: 14
CDR3nt: TGTGCCAGCAGTCCACGTCAGGTCCAAGAGACCCAGTACTTC
CDR3aa: CASSPRQVQETQYF

abundance: -
v_gene: TRBV12-3/TRBV12-4
d_gene: TRBD1
j_gene: TRBJ2-2
len: 14
CDR3nt: TGTGCCAGCAGGCCGGGACAGGGCACCGGGGAGCTGTTTTTT
CDR3aa: CASRPGQGTGELFF

abundance: few
v_gene: TRBV5-4
d_gene: -
j_gene: TRBJ2-7
len: 13
CDR3nt: TGTGCCAGCAGCACGGACACCTCCTACGAGCAGTACTTC
CDR3aa: CASSTDTSYEQYF

abundance: many
v_gene: TRBV11-2
d_gene: -
j_gene: TRBJ2-7
len: 13
CDR3nt: TGTGCCAGCAGCCCCGAAAGGGCTACGAAGCAGTACTTC
CDR3aa: CASSPERATKQYF

abundance: -
v_gene: TRBV4-1
d_gene: -
j_gene: TRBJ1-5
len: 15
CDR3nt: TGCGCCAGCAGCCAAGACGGGCAATTGAATCAGCCCCAGCATTTT
CDR3aa: CASSQDGQLNQPQHF

abundance: many
v_gene: TRBV28
d_gene: -
j_gene: TRBJ1-6
len: 15
CDR3nt: TGTGCCAGCAGTCATTCGGTGGGATATAATTCACCCCTCCACTTT
CDR3aa: CASSHSVGYNSPLHF

abundance: -
v_gene: TRBV30
d_gene: -
j_gene: TRBJ1-4
len: 15
CDR3nt: TGTGCCTGGAGTGTTAACCGAGGGACGAGGGAAAAACTGTTTTTT
CDR3aa: CAWSVNRGTREKLFF

abundance: -
v_gene: TRBV5-6
d_gene: -
j_gene: TRBJ1-2
len: 14
CDR3nt: TGTGCCAGCAGCCATACAGGAACCGTCTATGGCTACACCTTC
CDR3aa: CASSHTGTVYGYTF

abundance: -
v_gene: TRBV28
d_gene: -
j_gene: TRBJ1-2
len: 12
CDR3nt: TGTGCCAGCAGTTTTTCTCGGCCCGGCTACACCTTC
CDR3aa: CASSFSRPGYTF

abundance: -
v_gene: TRBV15
d_gene: TRBD1
j_gene: TRBJ1-4
len: 16
CDR3nt: TGTGCCACCAGCAGAGGCGGACAGGGGGAAAATGAAAAACTGTTTTTT
CDR3aa: CATSRGGQGENEKLFF

abundance: many
v_gene: TRBV6-1
d_gene: TRBD2
j_gene: TRBJ2-5
len: 17
CDR3nt: TGTGCCAGCAGGGCCGGACTAGCGGGAGCCAATCAAGAGACCCAGTACTTC
CDR3aa: CASRAGLAGANQETQYF

abundance: -
v_gene: TRBV12-3/TRBV12-4
d_gene: -
j_gene: TRBJ2-2
len: 13
CDR3nt: TGTGCCAGCACCCCTGGGACGACCGGGGAGCTGTTTTTT
CDR3aa: CASTPGTTGELFF

abundance: -
v_gene: TRBV19
d_gene: -
j_gene: TRBJ2-4
len: 17
CDR3nt: TGTGCCAGTAACGCGGTTCCGGACAGCTTAGCCAAAAACATTCAGTACTTC
CDR3aa: CASNAVPDSLAKNIQYF

abundance: many
v_gene: TRBV5-1
d_gene: -
j_gene: TRBJ1-1
len: 15
CDR3nt: TGCGCCAGCAGCTTGGTGGGCATAGGTAACACTGAAGCTTTCTTT
CDR3aa: CASSLVGIGNTEAFF

abundance: -
v_gene: TRBV28
d_gene: -
j_gene: TRBJ2-6
len: 17
CDR3nt: TGTGCCAGCAGTATCAATACCTGGCACTCTGGGGCCAACGTCCTGACTTTC
CDR3aa: CASSINTWHSGANVLTF

abundance: -
v_gene: TRBV11-2
d_gene: -
j_gene: TRBJ2-2
len: 16
CDR3nt: TGTGCCAGCAGCTTAGATCTGGTGGGACGCACCGGGGAGCTGTTTTTT
CDR3aa: CASSLDLVGRTGELFF

abundance: few
v_gene: TRBV7-9
d_gene: TRBD2
j_gene: TRBJ2-5
len: 14
CDR3nt: TGTGCCAGCAGCCGCTGCCGGGAGGGGGAGACCCAGTACTTC
CDR3aa: CASSRCREGETQYF

abundance: many
v_gene: TRBV28
d_gene: -
j_gene: TRBJ2-7
len: 16
CDR3nt: TGTGCCAGCAGTTCTTCCGGGACAAGGATTTCCTACGAGCAGTACTTC
CDR3aa: CASSSSGTRISYEQYF

abundance: many
v_gene: TRBV29-1
d_gene: -
j_gene: TRBJ1-4
len: 17
CDR3nt: TGCAGCGTTGTTGGACTGCCCCCACCGGACAGACGTGAAAAACTGTTTTTT
CDR3aa: CSVVGLPPPDRREKLFF

abundance: -
v_gene: TRBV7-9
d_gene: -
j_gene: TRBJ1-2
len: 11
CDR3nt: TGTGCCAGCAGCTTAAAGTCGGGCTACACCTTC
CDR3aa: CASSLKSGYTF

abundance: once
v_gene: TRBV4-1
d_gene: -
j_gene: TRBJ2-7
len: 16
CDR3nt: TGCGCCAGCAGCCAAGAAGTCCAGACAGCTCCCTACGAGCAGTACTTC
CDR3aa: CASSQEVQTAPYEQYF

abundance: few
v_gene: TRBV11-2
d_gene: -
j_gene: TRBJ1-4
len: 16
CDR3nt: TGTGCCAGCAGCCGCTTCGGTGGCAGGAAGAATGAAAAACCGTTTTTT
CDR3aa: CASSRFGGRKNEKPFF

abundance: few
v_gene: TRBV20-1
d_gene: -
j_gene: TRBJ2-7
len: 15
CDR3nt: TGCAGCGCTTTACCTTTAGAGGGTAGAAGAAGGGGGCAGTACTTC
CDR3aa: CSALPLEGRRRGQYF

abundance: few
v_gene: TRBV6-1
d_gene: TRBD1
j_gene: TRBJ1-2
len: 17
CDR3nt: TGTGCCAGCAGTGAACACGTTACGACAGGGGCGGGCTATGGCTACACCTTC
CDR3aa: CASSEHVTTGAGYGYTF

abundance: few
v_gene: TRBV28
d_gene: TRBD2
j_gene: TRBJ2-4
len: 15
CDR3nt: TGTGCCAGCAGCCCACTAGCGGTGGGGGGAAACATTCAGTACTTC
CDR3aa: CASSPLAVGGNIQYF

abundance: many
v_gene: TRBV28
d_gene: -
j_gene: TRBJ1-6
len: 15
CDR3nt: TGTGCCAGCAGTTTCGACAGGAGAAACAATTCACCCCTCCACTTT
CDR3aa: CASSFDRRNNSPLHF

abundance: many
v_gene: TRBV28
d_gene: -
j_gene: TRBJ1-5
len: 13
CDR3nt: TGTGCCAGCAGTTGGGAACCAGGGCAGCCCCAGCATTTT
CDR3aa: CASSWEPGQPQHF

abundance: -
v_gene: TRBV20-1
d_gene: TRBD1
j_gene: TRBJ1-1
len: 17
CDR3nt: TGCAGTGCTAGAGATTCGGGGACAGTTTCCGCCAACACTGAAGCTTTCTTT
CDR3aa: CSARDSGTVSANTEAFF

abundance: -
v_gene: TRBV30
d_gene: -
j_gene: TRBJ2-5
len: 13
CDR3nt: TGTGCCTGGGCCCGGGGGGCTCAAGAGACCCAGTACTTC
CDR3aa: CAWARGAQETQYF

abundance: few
v_gene: TRBV5-6
d_gene: -
j_gene: TRBJ1-1
len: 14
CDR3nt: TGTGCCAGCAGCTCAAGGAGGGGGAACACTGAAGCTTTCTTT
CDR3aa: CASSSRRGNTEAFF

abundance: many
v_gene: TRBV6-1
d_gene: TRBD2
j_gene: TRBJ2-4
len: 16
CDR3nt: TGTGCCAGCAGCTTTAGCGGGAACGGAGCCAAAAACATTCAGTACTTC
CDR3aa: CASSFSGNGAKNIQYF

abundance: few
v_gene: TRBV5-1
d_gene: -
j_gene: TRBJ2-2
len: 15
CDR3nt: TGCGCCAGCAGCTTGGTCAGGGTAACCACCGGGGAGCTGTTTTTT
CDR3aa: CASSLVRVTTGELFF

abundance: few
v_gene: TRBV7-9
d_gene: TRBD2
j_gene: TRBJ2-1
len: 16
CDR3nt: TGTGCCAGCAGCTCCCAACTAGCGGATTGGGGGAATGAGCAGTTCTTC
CDR3aa: CASSSQLADWGNEQFF

abundance: many
v_gene: TRBV3-1
d_gene: -
j_gene: TRBJ2-7
len: 12
CDR3nt: TGTGCCAGCAGCCAGACCACCTACGAGCAGTACTTC
CDR3aa: CASSQTTYEQYF

abundance: -
v_gene: TRBV12-3/TRBV12-4
d_gene: TRBD2
j_gene: TRBJ2-1
len: 13
CDR3nt: TGTGCCAGCGCTACTAGCGGGAGGGCAGCGTGGTTCTTC
CDR3aa: CASATSGRAAWFF

abundance: few
v_gene: TRBV27
d_gene: -
j_gene: TRBJ1-1
len: 15
CDR3nt: TGTGCCAGCAGTCCCCTCCGGGGGGTGAACACTGAAGCTTTCTTT
CDR3aa: CASSPLRGVNTEAFF

abundance: -
v_gene: TRBV20-1
d_gene: -
j_gene: TRBJ2-7
len: 14
CDR3nt: TGCAGTGCTAGGAGGGATGGTGGATCCTACGAGCAGTACTTC
CDR3aa: CSARRDGGSYEQYF

abundance: few
v_gene: TRBV14
d_gene: TRBD2
j_gene: TRBJ2-7
len: 13
CDR3nt: TGTGCCAGCAGCCGGAGCGGGGTGTGGGAGCAGTACTTC
CDR3aa: CASSRSGVWEQYF

abundance: many
v_gene: TRBV6-1
d_gene: TRBD2
j_gene: TRBJ2-5
len: 15
CDR3nt: TGTGCCAGCAAAAAAGCGGGAGTAACCTCAGAGACCCAGTACTTC
CDR3aa: CASKKAGVTSETQYF

abundance: -
v_gene: TRBV30
d_gene: -
j_gene: TRBJ1-6
len: 12
CDR3nt: TGTGCTTGTGTGCGGAACAATTCACCCCTCCACTTT
CDR3aa: CACVRNNSPLHF

abundance: many
v_gene: TRBV28
d_gene: -
j_gene: TRBJ2-7
len: 11
CDR3nt: TGTGCCACCATAAAATGGGGGAAGCAGTACTTC
CDR3aa: CATIKWGKQYF

abundance: many
v_gene: TRBV28
d_gene: -
j_gene: TRBJ2-5
len: 14
CDR3nt: TGTGCCAGCAGAACATACGCCCGGCAAGAGACCCAGTACTTC
CDR3aa: CASRTYARQETQYF

abundance: -
v_gene: TRBV2
d_gene: -
j_gene: TRBJ2-5
len: 15
CDR3nt: TGTGCCAGCGTCTTAGCGGCAACAATAAGAGATACCCAGTACTTC
CDR3aa: CASVLAATIRDTQYF

abundance: -
v_gene: TRBV11-2
d_gene: -
j_gene: TRBJ2-1
len: 11
CDR3nt: TGTGCCAGCAGCCCGGGCAGTGAGCAGTTCTTC
CDR3aa: CASSPGSEQFF

abundance: few
v_gene: TRBV7-2
d_gene: TRBD1
j_gene: TRBJ2-2
len: 15
CDR3nt: TGTGCCAGCAGCACGACAGGGGGTATTACCGGGGAGCTGTTTTTT
CDR3aa: CASSTTGGITGELFF

abundance: many
v_gene: TRBV7-2
d_gene: -
j_gene: TRBJ2-5
len: 15
CDR3nt: TGTGCCAGCAGCTTAAGGGGAGACCACCAAGAGACCCAGTACTTC
CDR3aa: CASSLRGDHQETQYF

abundance: many
v_gene: TRBV29-1
d_gene: -
j_gene: TRBJ1-1
len: 15
CDR3nt: TGCAGCGCAAAAGGGACACCAATGGGGAACACTGAAGCTTTCTTT
CDR3aa: CSAKGTPMGNTEAFF

abundance: -
v_gene: TRBV28
d_gene: -
j_gene: TRBJ1-5
len: 12
CDR3nt: TGTGCCAGCAGTTTATTCCAGGGGCCCCAGCATTTT
CDR3aa: CASSLFQGPQHF